The 32 T cell receptor beta chains below all came from one sample that was sequenced in a study of PD-L1 blockade in urothelial cancer (dated by TCRdb to 2017 to 2019). Libraries came from the immunoSEQ multiplex PCR assay. Not all clones reach the TCRdb copy of this immuneACCESS table, which keeps in-frame sequences only. Checked studies attribute under half of the gap to unresolved V genes and leave the rest unexplained. The sample includes approximately 32,000 clones, with about 80% observed a single time. The top ten hold 3.5% of the sample. The sample consisted of PBMCs, taken around atezolizumab (anti-PD-L1) treatment. Receptors originate from a man aged 70-80 years with urothelial cancer.

V is TRBV6-1 and J is TRBJ2-1; possible D gene TRBD1, 5 bases. This CDR3 is 14 amino acids long. V shed 8 bases and J shed 7 bases, with 18 bases lying between them. The germline gives CDR1 MNHNS, CDR2 SASEGT. CDR3 amino acids: CASGAVSPQNEQFF. CDR3 bases: TGTGCCAGCGGGGCGGTTTCTCCGCAAAATGAGCAGTTCTTC.

The chain uses TRBV5-4 and TRBJ2-3, with 9 bases lining up with TRBD2. This CDR3 is 16 amino acids long. Per the germline V gene, CDR1 is SGHNT and CDR2 is YYREEE (reference sequence). The trim removed 0 bases at V and 0 bases at J, leaving 2 bases unmatched. The CDR3 here is CASSLDSGSSTDTQYF. The CDR3 region has the DNA TGTGCCAGCAGCTTGGATAGCGGGAGTAGCACAGATACGCAGTATTTT.

The V call is TRBV4-2, the J call TRBJ1-5; 8 bases fit TRBD1. With V trimmed by 3 bases and J by 1 base, 5 bases remained unmatched. The CDR3 covers 16 residues. The germline V gene has CDR1 LGHNA and CDR2 YNFKEQ. The CDR3 DNA sequence: TGTGCCAGCAGCCAGGCCCAGGGGGCGAGCAATCAGCCCCAGCATTTT. Protein sequence: CASSQAQGASNQPQHF.

The V and J genes are TRBV6-1 and TRBJ1-5; 8 bases fit TRBD1. The CDR3 has 14 residues. V lost 8 bases, J lost 0 bases, and 3 bases stayed unmatched. CDR1 is MNHNS and CDR2 is SASEGT in the germline V gene. The CDR3 nucleotides are TGTGCCAGCGGACAGGGAGATAGCAATCAGCCCCAGCATTTT. Amino acids: CASGQGDSNQPQHF.

This chain joins TRBV11-3 and TRBJ2-1; maybe TRBD2 (7 bases). The CDR3 sequence is 16 residues long. Trimming cost V 4 bases and J 8 bases, with 21 bases left between them. Germline-derived CDR1 and CDR2 are SGHNT and YENEEA. The CDR3 reads CASSSTGRGPQDEQFF. Here the CDR3 DNA reads TGTGCCAGCAGCTCTACGGGGCGGGGGCCCCAGGATGAGCAGTTCTTC.

The CDR3 loop reads CASSFGQGRGQETQYF. CDR3 nucleotide sequence: TGTGCCAGTAGTTTCGGACAGGGAAGGGGGCAAGAGACCCAGTACTTC. The V and J genes are TRBV19 and TRBJ2-5, with 8 bases lining up with TRBD1. CDR1 is LNHDA and CDR2 is SQIVND in the germline V gene (reference sequence). The CDR3 contains 16 residues. V was pared by 5 bases and J by 2 bases, with 10 bases of the junction left unmatched.

Here the CDR3 reads CASSLRGQGLNTEAFF. The CDR3 DNA is TGCGCCAGCAGCTTGAGGGGACAGGGTTTGAACACTGAAGCTTTCTTT. The gene calls are TRBV5-1 and TRBJ1-1; 9 nucleotides align to TRBD1. The CDR3 runs to 16 residues. The germline V gene encodes CDR1 SGHRS and CDR2 YFSETQ. Germline trimming cut 1 base from V and 0 bases from J; bases unmatched to any gene: 4.

V usage is TRBV6-5 and J usage is TRBJ1-1, with D tentatively TRBD1 (6 bases). Trimming shortened V by 4 bases and J by 4 bases, and 19 bases separated the two germline ends. CDR1 is MNHEY and CDR2 is SVGAGI in the germline V gene. The CDR3 totals 16 residues. The CDR3 reads CASSSGQSLLGTEAFF. CDR3 coding DNA: TGTGCCAGCAGTTCCGGACAGAGCCTCCTTGGCACTGAAGCTTTCTTT.

This clone showed up just a few times. The chain has TRBV14 and TRBJ2-1, with 8 bases fitting TRBD2. The CDR3 is 17 residues long. The V segment lost 1 base and the J segment 7 bases; nucleotides outside the gene matches: 12. Germline V CDR1 and CDR2: SGHDN, FVKESK. The CDR3 reads CASSQVRWGLERNEQFF. Here the CDR3 DNA reads TGTGCCAGCAGCCAAGTTCGCTGGGGACTAGAGAGGAATGAGCAGTTCTTC.

CDR3 coding DNA: TGTGCCAGCAGATATTTGAGGACAGCCTCGAACACTGAAGCTTTCTTT. Its translation is CASRYLRTASNTEAFF. The chain joins TRBV5-6 to TRBJ1-1, with D possibly matching TRBD1 (6 bases). The length of the CDR3 is 16 residues. The V end was cut by 5 bases, the J end by 1 base, with 18 bases between. Germline CDR1 and CDR2: SGHDT and YYEEEE.

The chain employs TRBV7-9 and TRBJ2-1; 10 bases line up with TRBD1. Germline V CDR1 and CDR2: SEHNR, FQNEAQ (reference sequence). Trimming at V came to 1 base and at J to 9 bases, leaving 9 bases not matched to a gene. This CDR3 has 16 residues. The CDR3, as DNA: TGTGCCAGCAGCTTAGGTATGGGACAGGGGCGAACTGAGCAGTTCTTC. This gives the protein CASSLGMGQGRTEQFF.

The chain joins TRBV7-9 to TRBJ2-1; D uncertain. Germline assignment: CDR1 SEHNR and CDR2 FQNEAQ (reference sequence). CDR3 length: 14 residues. Trimming shortened V by 1 base and J by 6 bases, and 10 bases separated the two germline ends. The CDR3 protein is CASSLGDFGNEQFF. Here the CDR3 DNA reads TGTGCCAGCAGCTTAGGTGACTTTGGCAATGAGCAGTTCTTC. Combining the CDR3 with reference TRBV7-9 and TRBJ2-1 gives the whole variable domain DTGVSQNPRHKITKRGQNVTFRCDPISEHNRLYWYRQTLGQGPEFLTYFQNEAQLEKSRLLSDRFSAERPKGSFSTLEIQRTEQGDSAMYLCASSLGDFGNEQFFGPGTRLTVL.

V and J are TRBV6-5 and TRBJ1-6; 8 bases agree with TRBD1. CDR3 length: 15 residues. Germline CDR1 reads MNHEY; CDR2 reads SVGAGI. V shed 4 bases, J shed 9 bases, and the junction held 8 bases outside the gene matches. CDR3 amino acids: CASSSRTGRSSPLHF. DNA for the CDR3: TGTGCCAGCAGTTCCAGGACAGGGAGGAGTTCACCCCTCCACTTT.

This chain connects TRBV30 to TRBJ1-1; the D gene is possibly TRBD1 (5 bases). V shed 1 base and J shed 3 bases, with 18 bases lying between them. Germline loops: CDR1 GTSNPN, CDR2 SVGIG (reference sequence). CDR3 length: 16 amino acids. CDR3 in amino acids: CAWSGVGGGKDTEAFF. CDR3 bases: TGTGCCTGGAGTGGGGTGGGGGGGGGTAAGGACACTGAAGCTTTCTTT. Supplemented by reference TRBV30 and TRBJ1-1, the full variable domain reads SQTIHQWPATLVQPVGSPLSLECTVEGTSNPNLYWYRQAAGRGLQLLFYSVGIGQISSEVPQNLSASRPQDRQFILSSKKLLLSDSGFYLCAWSGVGGGKDTEAFFGQGTRLTVV.

V is TRBV11-3 and J is TRBJ2-3; no firm D call. The V end lost 6 bases, the J end lost 1 base, and 8 bases lay between the germline ends. Germline CDR1 is SGHNT and CDR2 is YENEEA. The length of the CDR3 is 13 residues. CDR3 bases: TGTGCCAGCAGTCCCCGTCGCACAGATACGCAGTATTTT. This sequence encodes CASSPRRTDTQYF.

Comments on this clone: This sample includes further DNA sequences coding for the same CDR3. The chain's CDR3 is CSVQGQNTEAFF. The CDR3 DNA follows: TGCAGCGTGCAGGGCCAGAACACTGAAGCTTTCTTT. The chain carries TRBV29-1 and TRBJ1-1; D possibly corresponds to TRBD1 (5 bases). Trimming shortened V by 6 bases and J by 1 base, and 9 bases separated the two germline ends. The CDR3 has 12 amino acids. Per germline, CDR1 SQVTM and CDR2 ANQGSEA. Looking up the rest from reference TRBV29-1 and TRBJ1-1 gives the full variable domain: SAVISQKPSRDICQRGTSLTIQCQVDSQVTMMFWYRQQPGQSLTLIATANQGSEATYESGFVIDKFPISRPNLTFSTLTVSNMSPEDSSIYLCSVQGQNTEAFFGQGTRLTVV.

V is TRBV5-1 and J is TRBJ1-4, with unresolved D. Trimming pared 4 bases from V and 8 bases from J, leaving 9 bases between. CDR3 size: 12 residues. Germline V lookup: CDR1 SGHRS, CDR2 YFSETQ. CDR3 sequence (DNA): TGCGCCAGCAGCATGGATCGGGAAAAACTGTTTTTT. This codes for CASSMDREKLFF.

The chain carries TRBV12-5 and TRBJ2-2, with TRBD2 matching over 8 bases. The junction had 12 bases not matched to a gene; V was cut back by 3 bases and J by 3 bases. This CDR3 has 18 residues. The germline gives CDR1 LGHNT, CDR2 FRNRAP. CDR3 coding DNA: TGTGCTAGTGGTTTAACCCTAGCGGGCAGGACCTACACCGGGGAGCTGTTTTTT. This codes for CASGLTLAGRTYTGELFF.

The genes are TRBV9 and TRBJ1-1; D may be TRBD1 (6 bases). Germline lookup yields CDR1 SGDLS and CDR2 YYNGEE. The CDR3 has 14 residues. The V end lost 4 bases, the J end lost 4 bases, and 14 bases lay between the germline ends. The CDR3 loop reads CASSTGSRSTEAFF. The CDR3 DNA reads TGTGCCAGCAGCACAGGGTCCCGAAGCACTGAAGCTTTCTTT.

In the case of this clone: Within the sample, other DNA sequences also encode this same CDR3. As DNA, the CDR3 is TGTGCCAGCAGCTTGGGACTGAGAGAGACCCAGTACTTC. This codes for CASSLGLRETQYF. The chain recombines TRBV5-4 with TRBJ2-5; D is undetermined. Per germline, CDR1 SGHNT and CDR2 YYREEE (reference sequence). This CDR3 spans 13 amino acids. V shed 0 bases and J shed 4 bases, with 7 bases lying between them.

The chain couples TRBV7-2 to TRBJ2-6; 11 bases line up with TRBD2. Losses at the gene ends were 6 bases for V and 2 bases for J; bases not matched to a gene: 3. The CDR3 extends over 16 amino acids. The germline CDR1 and CDR2 sequences are SGHTA and FQGNSA. CDR3 coding DNA: TGTGCCAGCAGTACTAGCGGGGGAGCTGGGGCCAACGTCCTGACTTTC. It translates to CASSTSGGAGANVLTF.

The CDR3 loop is CASSQDRSSGSYEQYF. CDR3 in DNA: TGCGCCAGCAGCCAAGACAGATCTAGCGGGTCCTACGAGCAGTACTTC. The chain recombines TRBV4-3 with TRBJ2-7; 8 bases match TRBD2. The CDR3 is 16 residues long. J was trimmed by 1 base and V by 0 bases; bases with no gene match: 5. From germline, CDR1 is LGHNA and CDR2 YSLEER.

The rearrangement links TRBV5-1 to TRBJ2-3; 12 bases map to TRBD2. Germline CDR1 is SGHRS and CDR2 is YFSETQ. CDR3 length: 15 residues. V trimming: 6 bases; J trimming: 4 bases; junction bases outside the gene matches: 6. CDR3 in amino acids: CASIKTSGGSDTQYF. The CDR3 bases are TGCGCCAGCATCAAGACTAGCGGGGGCTCAGATACGCAGTATTTT.

This rearrangement joins TRBV10-3 to TRBJ1-4; the D gene is possibly TRBD1 (5 bases). Trimming stripped 6 bases from V and 2 bases from J, with 7 bases between. The germline V gene has CDR1 ENHRY and CDR2 SYGVKD. The CDR3 runs to 13 residues. The CDR3: CAISRDTNEKLFF. In DNA, the CDR3 is TGTGCCATCAGCAGGGATACTAATGAAAAACTGTTTTTT.

This clone counts as medium-sized. The V call is TRBV15, the J call TRBJ2-7; 9 nucleotides line up with TRBD2. Germline CDR1 is LNHNV and CDR2 is YYDKDF (reference sequence). V shed 0 bases and J 3 bases; nucleotides not matched to a gene: 9. The CDR3 has 17 amino acids. The DNA of the CDR3 is TGTGCCACCAGCAGAGATCGGGGTAGCGGGAGCTACTACGAGCAGTACTTC. This translates into CATSRDRGSGSYYEQYF.

The chain carries TRBV27 and TRBJ1-2, with 8 bases matching TRBD1. V shed 5 bases, J shed 8 bases, and the junction held 10 bases outside the gene matches. CDR3 size: 14 residues. Germline V gene data show CDR1 as MNHEY and CDR2 as SMNVEV (reference sequence). In DNA, the CDR3 is TGTGCCAGCAGTGGACAGGGAGTAGCGTACGGCTACACCTTC. This codes for CASSGQGVAYGYTF.

The chain links TRBV7-2 to TRBJ1-3, with 8 nucleotides matching TRBD1. This CDR3 region has 16 residues. CDR1 SGHTA and CDR2 FQGNSA come from the germline V gene. Germline trimming cut 5 bases from V and 0 bases from J; bases unmatched to any gene: 6. The CDR3 loop reads CASSPATGGSGNTIYF. The CDR3 bases are TGTGCCAGCAGCCCAGCCACAGGGGGCTCTGGAAACACCATATATTTT.

V usage is TRBV10-3 and J usage is TRBJ1-1; 11 bases are a match to TRBD1. CDR1 is ENHRY and CDR2 is SYGVKD in the germline V gene. The CDR3 totals 19 residues. V lost 0 bases, J lost 5 bases, and 14 bases stayed unmatched. CDR3 sequence: CAISESDAFLGTGGTEAFF. Here the CDR3 DNA reads TGTGCCATCAGTGAGTCCGATGCGTTCCTGGGGACAGGGGGAACTGAAGCTTTCTTT.

This chain joins TRBV7-2 and TRBJ2-1; 10 positions agree with TRBD2. CDR3 length: 15 residues. V was pared by 5 bases and J by 8 bases, with 9 bases of the junction left unmatched. Germline V lookup: CDR1 SGHTA, CDR2 FQGNSA. The CDR3 sequence: CASSTGTSVLDEQFF. The CDR3 DNA follows: TGTGCCAGCAGCACCGGGACTAGCGTATTAGATGAGCAGTTCTTC.

This chain uses TRBV9 with TRBJ2-3, with 8 positions matching TRBD2. Germline assignment: CDR1 SGDLS and CDR2 YYNGEE. This CDR3 comprises 15 residues. After removal of 0 bases from V and 7 bases from J, the junction contained 7 bases not matched to a gene. Here the CDR3 reads CASSVATGGKYTQYF. In DNA, the CDR3 is TGTGCCAGCAGCGTAGCGACGGGGGGGAAATATACGCAGTATTTT.

The chain joins TRBV9 to TRBJ2-1; 8 nucleotides align to TRBD2. Germline values: CDR1 SGDLS, CDR2 YYNGEE. V lost 1 base, J lost 7 bases, and 4 bases stayed unmatched. The CDR3 runs to 14 residues. For the CDR3, the DNA is TGTGCCAGCAGCGTAAGCGGGAGCCCTAATGAGCAGTTCTTC. Translation gives CASSVSGSPNEQFF.

The J gene is TRBJ1-2, the V gene TRBV6-5; D not certain. Germline V lookup: CDR1 MNHEY, CDR2 SVGAGI. The CDR3 is made up of 13 amino acids. V gave up 3 bases and J gave up 6 bases, with 11 bases separating them. The CDR3 protein is CASSYERADGYTF. The DNA for the CDR3 is TGTGCCAGCAGTTATGAGAGGGCGGATGGCTACACCTTC.